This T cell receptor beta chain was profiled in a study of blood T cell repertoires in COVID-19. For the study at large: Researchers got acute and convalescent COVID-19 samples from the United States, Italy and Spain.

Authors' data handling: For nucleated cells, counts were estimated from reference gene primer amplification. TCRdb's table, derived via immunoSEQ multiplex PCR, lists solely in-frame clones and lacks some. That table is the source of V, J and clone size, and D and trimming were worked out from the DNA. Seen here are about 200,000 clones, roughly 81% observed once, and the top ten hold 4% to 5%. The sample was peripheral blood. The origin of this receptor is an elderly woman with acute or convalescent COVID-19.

This chain's CDR3 is CASSQGPIYGYTF. CDR3 bases: TGTGCCAGTTCACAGGGGCCCATATATGGCTACACCTTC. This rearrangement joins TRBV19 to TRBJ1-2; 7 nucleotides line up with TRBD1. CDR1 is LNHDA and CDR2 is SQIVND in the germline V gene (reference sequence). V shed 8 bases, J shed 5 bases, and the junction held 8 bases outside the gene matches. The CDR3 length is 13 residues.